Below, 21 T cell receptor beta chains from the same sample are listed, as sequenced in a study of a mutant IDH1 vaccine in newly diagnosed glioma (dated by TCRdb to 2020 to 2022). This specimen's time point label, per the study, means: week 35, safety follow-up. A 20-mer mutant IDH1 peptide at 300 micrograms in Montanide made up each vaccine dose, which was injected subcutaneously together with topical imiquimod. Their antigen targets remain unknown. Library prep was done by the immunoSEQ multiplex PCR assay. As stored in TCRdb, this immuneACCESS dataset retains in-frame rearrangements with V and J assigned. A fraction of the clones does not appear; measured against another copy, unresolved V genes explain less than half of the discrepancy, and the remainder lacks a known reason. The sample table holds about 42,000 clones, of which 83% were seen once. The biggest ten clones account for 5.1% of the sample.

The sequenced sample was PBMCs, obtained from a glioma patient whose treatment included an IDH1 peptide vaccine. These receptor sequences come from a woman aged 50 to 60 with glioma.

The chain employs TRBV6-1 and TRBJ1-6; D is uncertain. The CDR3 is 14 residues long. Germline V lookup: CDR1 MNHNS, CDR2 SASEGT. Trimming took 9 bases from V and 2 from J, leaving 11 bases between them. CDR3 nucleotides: TGTGCCAGTGTTGCGGGCCCCTATAATTCACCCCTCCACTTT. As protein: CASVAGPYNSPLHF.

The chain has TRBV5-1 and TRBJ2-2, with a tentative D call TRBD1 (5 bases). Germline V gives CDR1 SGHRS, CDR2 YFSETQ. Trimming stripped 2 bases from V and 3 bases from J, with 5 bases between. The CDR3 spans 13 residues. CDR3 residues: CASSLGDTGELFF. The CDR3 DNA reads TGCGCCAGCAGCTTAGGGGACACCGGGGAGCTGTTTTTT.

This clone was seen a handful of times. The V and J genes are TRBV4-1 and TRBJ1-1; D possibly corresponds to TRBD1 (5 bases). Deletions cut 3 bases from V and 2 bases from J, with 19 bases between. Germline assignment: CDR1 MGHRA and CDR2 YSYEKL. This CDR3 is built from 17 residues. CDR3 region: CASSQRLGETLNTEAFF. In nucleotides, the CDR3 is TGCGCCAGCAGCCAGAGGTTGGGGGAGACACTAAACACTGAAGCTTTCTTT.

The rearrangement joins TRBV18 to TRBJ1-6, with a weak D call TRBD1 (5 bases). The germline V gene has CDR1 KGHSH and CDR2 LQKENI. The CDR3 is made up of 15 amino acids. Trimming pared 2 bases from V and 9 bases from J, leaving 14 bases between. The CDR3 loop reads CASSPVQVRGSPLHF. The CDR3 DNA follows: TGTGCCAGCTCACCAGTACAGGTGCGGGGTTCACCCCTCCACTTT. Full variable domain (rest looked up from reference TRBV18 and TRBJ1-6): NAGVMQNPRHLVRRRGQEARLRCSPMKGHSHVYWYRQLPEEGLKFMVYLQKENIIDESGMPKERFSAEFPKEGPSILRIQQVVRGDSAAYFCASSPVQVRGSPLHFGNGTRLTVT.

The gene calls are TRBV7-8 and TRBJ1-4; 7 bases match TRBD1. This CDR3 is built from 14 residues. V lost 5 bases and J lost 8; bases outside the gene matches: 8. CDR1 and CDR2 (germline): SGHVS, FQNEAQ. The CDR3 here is CASSLTGVREKLFF. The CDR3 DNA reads TGTGCCAGCAGCCTTACAGGGGTGCGAGAAAAACTGTTTTTT.

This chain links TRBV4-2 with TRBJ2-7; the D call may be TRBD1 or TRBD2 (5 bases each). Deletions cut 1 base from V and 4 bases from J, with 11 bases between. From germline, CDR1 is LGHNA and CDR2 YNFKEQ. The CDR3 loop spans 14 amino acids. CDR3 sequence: CASSQAKGPYEQYF. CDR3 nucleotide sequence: TGTGCCAGCAGCCAAGCAAAGGGACCGTACGAGCAGTACTTC.

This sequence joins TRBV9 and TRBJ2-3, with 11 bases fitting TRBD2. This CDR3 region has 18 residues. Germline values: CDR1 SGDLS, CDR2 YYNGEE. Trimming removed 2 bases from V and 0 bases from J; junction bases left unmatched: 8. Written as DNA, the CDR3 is TGTGCCAGCAGCGTTGGGCTAGCGGGGGGCCCTAGCACAGATACGCAGTATTTT. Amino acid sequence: CASSVGLAGGPSTDTQYF.

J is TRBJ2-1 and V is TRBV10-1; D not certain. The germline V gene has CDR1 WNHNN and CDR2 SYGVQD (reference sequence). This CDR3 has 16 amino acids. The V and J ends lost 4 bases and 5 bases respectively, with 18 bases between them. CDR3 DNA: TGCGCCAGCAGTGTGTTTCATGGGCCGTTGGACAATGAGCAGTTCTTC. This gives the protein CASSVFHGPLDNEQFF.

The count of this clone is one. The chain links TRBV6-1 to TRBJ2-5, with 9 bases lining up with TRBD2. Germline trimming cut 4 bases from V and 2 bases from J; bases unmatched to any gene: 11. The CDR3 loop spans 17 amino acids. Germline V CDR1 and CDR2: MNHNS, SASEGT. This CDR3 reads CASSVGLADSTQETQYF. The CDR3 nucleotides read TGTGCCAGCAGTGTGGGACTAGCAGATTCTACACAAGAGACCCAGTACTTC.

The CDR3 is CASSQDSLAGNTEAFF. The CDR3 DNA is TGTGCCAGCAGCCAAGATAGCCTGGCAGGGAACACTGAAGCTTTCTTT. This chain links TRBV14 with TRBJ1-1; D not certain. The CDR3 has 16 amino acids. Germline V CDR1 and CDR2: SGHDN, FVKESK. Trimming stripped 0 bases from V and 1 base from J, with 12 bases between.

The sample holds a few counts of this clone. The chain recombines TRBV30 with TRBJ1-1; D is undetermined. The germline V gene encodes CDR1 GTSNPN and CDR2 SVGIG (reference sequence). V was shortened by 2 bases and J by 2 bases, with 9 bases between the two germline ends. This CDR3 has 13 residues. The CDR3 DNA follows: TGTGCCTGGAGTAAATGGGGAAACACTGAAGCTTTCTTT. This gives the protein CAWSKWGNTEAFF. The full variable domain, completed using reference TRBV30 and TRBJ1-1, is SQTIHQWPATLVQPVGSPLSLECTVEGTSNPNLYWYRQAAGRGLQLLFYSVGIGQISSEVPQNLSASRPQDRQFILSSKKLLLSDSGFYLCAWSKWGNTEAFFGQGTRLTVV.

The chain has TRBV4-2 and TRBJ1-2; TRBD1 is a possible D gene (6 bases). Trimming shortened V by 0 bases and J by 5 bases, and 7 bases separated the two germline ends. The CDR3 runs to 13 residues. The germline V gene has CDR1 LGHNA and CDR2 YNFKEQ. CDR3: CASSQETGYGYTF. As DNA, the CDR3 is TGTGCCAGCAGCCAAGAAACAGGGTATGGCTACACCTTC.

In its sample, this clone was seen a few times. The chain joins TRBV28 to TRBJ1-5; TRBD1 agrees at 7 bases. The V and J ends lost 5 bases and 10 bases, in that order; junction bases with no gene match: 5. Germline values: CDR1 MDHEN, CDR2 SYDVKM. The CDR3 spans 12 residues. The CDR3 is CASSQGGPPQHF. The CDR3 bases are TGTGCCAGCAGTCAGGGGGGGCCTCCCCAGCATTTT.

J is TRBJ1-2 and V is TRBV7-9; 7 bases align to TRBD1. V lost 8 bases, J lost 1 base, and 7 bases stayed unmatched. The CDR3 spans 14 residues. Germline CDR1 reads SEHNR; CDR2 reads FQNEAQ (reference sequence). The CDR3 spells CASVTGQDNYGYTF. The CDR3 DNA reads TGTGCCAGCGTTACCGGACAGGATAACTATGGCTACACCTTC.

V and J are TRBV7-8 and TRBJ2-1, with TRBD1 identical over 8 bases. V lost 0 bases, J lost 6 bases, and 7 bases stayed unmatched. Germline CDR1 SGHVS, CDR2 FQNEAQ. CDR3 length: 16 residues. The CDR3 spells CASSLAAGQGGNEQFF. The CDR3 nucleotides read TGTGCCAGCAGCTTAGCGGCAGGACAGGGTGGCAATGAGCAGTTCTTC. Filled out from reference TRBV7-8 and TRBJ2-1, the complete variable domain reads GAGVSQSPRYKVAKRGQDVALRCDPISGHVSLFWYQQALGQGPEFLTYFQNEAQLDKSGLPSDRFFAERPEGSVSTLKIQRTQQEDSAVYLCASSLAAGQGGNEQFFGPGTRLTVL.

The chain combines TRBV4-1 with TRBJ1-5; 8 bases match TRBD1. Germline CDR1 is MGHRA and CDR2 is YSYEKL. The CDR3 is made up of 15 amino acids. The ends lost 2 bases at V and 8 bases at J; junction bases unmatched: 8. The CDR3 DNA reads TGCGCCAGCAGCCAACCAGGACAGGGTAGGGAGCCCCAGCATTTT. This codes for CASSQPGQGREPQHF.

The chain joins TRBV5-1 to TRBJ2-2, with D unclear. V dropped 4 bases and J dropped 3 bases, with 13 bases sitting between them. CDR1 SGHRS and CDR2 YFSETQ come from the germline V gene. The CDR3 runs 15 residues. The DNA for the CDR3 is TGCGCCAGCAGCATCGGTTTCGACTACACCGGGGAGCTGTTTTTT. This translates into CASSIGFDYTGELFF.

CDR3 residues: CASSERSSGRGYTF. The CDR3 region has the DNA TGTGCCAGCAGTGAGCGAAGCTCAGGGCGAGGCTACACCTTC. V gene TRBV6-1 combines with J gene TRBJ1-2, with a possible D match to TRBD1 (5 bases). This CDR3 region has 14 residues. Germline V gene lookup returns CDR1 MNHNS and CDR2 SASEGT. V gave up 3 bases and J gave up 8 bases, with 16 bases separating them.

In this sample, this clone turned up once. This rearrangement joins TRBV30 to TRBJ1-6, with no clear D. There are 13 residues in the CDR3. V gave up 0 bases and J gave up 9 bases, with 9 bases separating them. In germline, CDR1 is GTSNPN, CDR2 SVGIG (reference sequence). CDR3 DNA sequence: TGTGCCTGGAGTGTATCGGCCGGTTCACCCCTCCACTTT. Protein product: CAWSVSAGSPLHF. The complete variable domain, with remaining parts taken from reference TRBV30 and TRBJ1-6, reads SQTIHQWPATLVQPVGSPLSLECTVEGTSNPNLYWYRQAAGRGLQLLFYSVGIGQISSEVPQNLSASRPQDRQFILSSKKLLLSDSGFYLCAWSVSAGSPLHFGNGTRLTVT.

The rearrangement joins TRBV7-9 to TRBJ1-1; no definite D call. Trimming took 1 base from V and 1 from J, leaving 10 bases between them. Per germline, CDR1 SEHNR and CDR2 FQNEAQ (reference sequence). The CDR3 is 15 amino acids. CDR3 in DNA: TGTGCCAGCAGCTTAGATCCCGGCAGGAACACTGAAGCTTTCTTT. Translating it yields CASSLDPGRNTEAFF.

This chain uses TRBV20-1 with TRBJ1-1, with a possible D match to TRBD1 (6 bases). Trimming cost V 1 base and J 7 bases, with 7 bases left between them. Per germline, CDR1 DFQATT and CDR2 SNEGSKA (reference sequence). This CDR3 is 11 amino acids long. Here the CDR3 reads CSARGTDEAFF. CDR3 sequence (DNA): TGCAGTGCTAGAGGGACAGATGAAGCTTTCTTT.